This T cell receptor beta chain was observed in a study of vaccination and CD4 T cells after COVID-19. Details on this clonotype: Its antigen is still unknown.

As for treatment: 10-day PBMC culture with coronavirus spike peptide pools or control peptides (ViraFEST assay). Cultured CD4+ T cells had their DNA profiled by the Oncomine TCR Beta short-read assay. MiXCR, applied by TCRdb to the PCR reads, yields one record per CDR3 protein. The sample records some 11,000 distinct CDR3 sequences, approximately 70% being singletons. Material: CD4+ T cells from blood, cultured in vitro. This clonotype was sampled from a human donor who had recovered from COVID-19.

The CDR3 DNA reads as TGTGCCAGCAGCCCCGGGACAGAGTCATACGAGCAGTACTTC. Protein product: CASSPGTESYEQYF. The rearrangement uses TRBV2 and TRBJ2-7; 7 nucleotides line up with TRBD1. After removal of 6 bases from V and 4 bases from J, the junction contained 9 bases not matched to a gene. CDR3 length: 14 residues. CDR1 and CDR2 from the germline V gene are SNHLY and FYNNEI.